These 3 T cell receptor beta chains were all obtained from the same sample, sequenced in a study of cytomegalovirus exposure and HLA in healthy donors. Researchers ran the PCR with 60 Vbeta and 13 Jbeta primers. Measured with immunoSEQ multiplex PCR; TCRdb has only the in-frame clones, and not every one. Its table lists roughly 75,000 clones. Sequenced material: PBMCs. The receptors shown here come from a man aged 35-49 years in good health and CMV-seronegative.

The chain uses TRBV30 and TRBJ2-7, with a weak D call TRBD1 (5 bases). This CDR3 is 15 amino acids long. The germline CDR1 and CDR2 sequences are GTSNPN and SVGIG (reference sequence). Trimming left V 0 bases short and J 0 bases short, with 12 bases between. CDR3 coding DNA: TGTGCCTGGAGTGTAGGGGTTTTGAGCTCCTACGAGCAGTACTTC. This encodes CAWSVGVLSSYEQYF.

The chain joins TRBV30 to TRBJ2-7; possible D gene TRBD2, 5 bases. This CDR3 has 12 amino acids. Trimming took 5 bases from V and 0 from J, leaving 8 bases between them. Germline-derived CDR1 and CDR2 are GTSNPN and SVGIG (reference sequence). CDR3 loop: CAWGENSYEQYF. The CDR3 DNA reads as TGTGCCTGGGGGGAGAACTCCTACGAGCAGTACTTC.

J is TRBJ1-5 and V is TRBV5-8; 8 bases are shared with TRBD1. The CDR3 length is 16 residues. Trimming removed 3 bases from V and 3 bases from J; junction bases left unmatched: 8. The germline gives CDR1 SGHTS, CDR2 YDEGEE. CDR3 in amino acids: CASSSFRTGFNQPQHF. CDR3 in DNA: TGTGCCAGCAGCTCATTCCGGACAGGGTTCAATCAGCCCCAGCATTTT.